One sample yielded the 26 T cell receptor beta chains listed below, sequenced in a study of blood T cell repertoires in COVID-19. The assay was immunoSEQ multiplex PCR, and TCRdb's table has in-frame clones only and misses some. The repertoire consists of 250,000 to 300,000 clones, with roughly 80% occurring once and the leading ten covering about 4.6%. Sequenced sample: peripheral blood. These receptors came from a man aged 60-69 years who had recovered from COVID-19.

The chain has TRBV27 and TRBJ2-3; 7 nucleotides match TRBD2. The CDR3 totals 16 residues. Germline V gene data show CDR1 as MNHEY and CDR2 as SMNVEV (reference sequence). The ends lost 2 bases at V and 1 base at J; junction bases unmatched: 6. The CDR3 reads CASSLMAGAGTDTQYF. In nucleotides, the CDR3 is TGTGCCAGCAGTTTAATGGCGGGAGCGGGCACAGATACGCAGTATTTT.

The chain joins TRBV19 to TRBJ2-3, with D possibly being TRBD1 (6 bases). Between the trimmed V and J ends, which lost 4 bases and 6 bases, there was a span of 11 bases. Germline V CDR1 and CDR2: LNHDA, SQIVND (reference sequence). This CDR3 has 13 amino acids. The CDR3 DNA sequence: TGTGCCAGTAGTAGGGGGCGCGGCGATACGCAGTATTTT. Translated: CASSRGRGDTQYF.

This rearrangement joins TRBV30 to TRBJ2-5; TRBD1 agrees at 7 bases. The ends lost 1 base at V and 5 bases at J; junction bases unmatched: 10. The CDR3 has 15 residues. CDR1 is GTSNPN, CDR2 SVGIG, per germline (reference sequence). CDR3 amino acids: CAWSGNDRARETQYF. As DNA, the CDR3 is TGTGCCTGGAGTGGGAACGACAGGGCACGGGAGACCCAGTACTTC.

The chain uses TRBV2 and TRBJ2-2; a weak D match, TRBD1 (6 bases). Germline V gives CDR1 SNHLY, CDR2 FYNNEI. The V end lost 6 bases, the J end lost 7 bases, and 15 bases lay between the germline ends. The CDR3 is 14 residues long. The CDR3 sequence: CASSAKQGNGELFF. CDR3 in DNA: TGTGCCAGCAGCGCAAAACAGGGAAACGGGGAGCTGTTTTTT. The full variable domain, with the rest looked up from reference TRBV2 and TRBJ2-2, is EPEVTQTPSHQVTQMGQEVILRCVPISNHLYFYWYRQILGQKVEFLVSFYNNEISEKSEIFDDQFSVERPDGSNFTLKIRSTKLEDSAMYFCASSAKQGNGELFFGEGSRLTVL.

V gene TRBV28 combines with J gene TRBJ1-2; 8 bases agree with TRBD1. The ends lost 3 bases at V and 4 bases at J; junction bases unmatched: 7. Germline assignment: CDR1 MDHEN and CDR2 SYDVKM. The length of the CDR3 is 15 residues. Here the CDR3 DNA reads TGTGCCAGCAGTTTGACAGGGGTTTCGGGCTATGGCTACACCTTC. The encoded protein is CASSLTGVSGYGYTF.

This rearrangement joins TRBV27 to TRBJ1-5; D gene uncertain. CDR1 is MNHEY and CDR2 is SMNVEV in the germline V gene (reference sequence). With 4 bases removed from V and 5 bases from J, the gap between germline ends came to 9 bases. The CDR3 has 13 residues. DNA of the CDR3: TGTGCCAGCAGTTCACACAGAGATCAGCCCCAGCATTTT. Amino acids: CASSSHRDQPQHF.

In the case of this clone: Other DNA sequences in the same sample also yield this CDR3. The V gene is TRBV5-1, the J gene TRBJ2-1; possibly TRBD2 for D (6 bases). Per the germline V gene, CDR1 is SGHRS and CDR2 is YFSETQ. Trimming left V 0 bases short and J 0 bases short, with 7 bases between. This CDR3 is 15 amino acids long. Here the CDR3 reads CASSLVGGSYNEQFF. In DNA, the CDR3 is TGCGCCAGCAGCTTGGTGGGGGGCTCCTACAATGAGCAGTTCTTC.

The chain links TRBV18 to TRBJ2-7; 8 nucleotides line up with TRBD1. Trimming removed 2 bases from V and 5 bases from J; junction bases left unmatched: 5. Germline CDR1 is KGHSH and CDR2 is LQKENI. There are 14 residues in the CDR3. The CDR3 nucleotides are TGTGCCAGCTCACCAACGCAGGGGGCCCACGAGCAGTACTTC. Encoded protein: CASSPTQGAHEQYF.

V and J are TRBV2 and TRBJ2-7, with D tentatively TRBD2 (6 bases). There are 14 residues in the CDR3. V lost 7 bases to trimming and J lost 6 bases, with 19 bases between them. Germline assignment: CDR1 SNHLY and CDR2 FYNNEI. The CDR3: CASTRAGKEGEQYF. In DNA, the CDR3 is TGTGCCAGCACCAGGGCGGGTAAGGAGGGCGAGCAGTACTTC. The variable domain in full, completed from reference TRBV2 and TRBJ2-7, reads EPEVTQTPSHQVTQMGQEVILRCVPISNHLYFYWYRQILGQKVEFLVSFYNNEISEKSEIFDDQFSVERPDGSNFTLKIRSTKLEDSAMYFCASTRAGKEGEQYFGPGTRLTVT.

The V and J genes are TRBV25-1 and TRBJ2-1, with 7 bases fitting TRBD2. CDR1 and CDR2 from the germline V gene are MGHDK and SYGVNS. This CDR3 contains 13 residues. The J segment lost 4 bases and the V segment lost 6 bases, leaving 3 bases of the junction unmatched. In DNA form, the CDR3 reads TGTGCCAGCAGAGCAGCGGGGTACAATGAGCAGTTCTTC. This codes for CASRAAGYNEQFF.

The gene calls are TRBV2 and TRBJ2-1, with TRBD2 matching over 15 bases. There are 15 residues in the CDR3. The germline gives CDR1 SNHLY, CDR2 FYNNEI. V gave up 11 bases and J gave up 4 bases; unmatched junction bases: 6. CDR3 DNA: TGTGCCGACCGAGGGACTAGCGGGAGGTACAATGAGCAGTTCTTC. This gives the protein CADRGTSGRYNEQFF.

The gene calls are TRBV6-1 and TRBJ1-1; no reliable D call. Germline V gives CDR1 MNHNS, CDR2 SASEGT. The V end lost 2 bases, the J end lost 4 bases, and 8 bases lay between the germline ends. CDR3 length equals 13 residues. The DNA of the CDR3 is TGTGCCAGCAGTGAATTCTTGGCCACTGAAGCTTTCTTT. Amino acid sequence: CASSEFLATEAFF.

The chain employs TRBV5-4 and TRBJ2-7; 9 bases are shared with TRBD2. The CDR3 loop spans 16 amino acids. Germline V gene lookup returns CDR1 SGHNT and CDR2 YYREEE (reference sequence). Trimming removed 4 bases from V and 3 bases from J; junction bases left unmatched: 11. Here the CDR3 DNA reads TGTGCCAGCAGCACGAGCGGGGCTAGCGGGAACTACGAGCAGTACTTC. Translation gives CASSTSGASGNYEQYF.

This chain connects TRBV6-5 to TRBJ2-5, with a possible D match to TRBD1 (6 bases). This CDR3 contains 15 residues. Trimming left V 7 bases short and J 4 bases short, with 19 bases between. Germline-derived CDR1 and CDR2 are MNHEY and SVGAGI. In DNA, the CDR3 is TGTGCCAGCATGGGACAACCCCCCGGGCCAGAGACCCAGTACTTC. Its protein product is CASMGQPPGPETQYF.

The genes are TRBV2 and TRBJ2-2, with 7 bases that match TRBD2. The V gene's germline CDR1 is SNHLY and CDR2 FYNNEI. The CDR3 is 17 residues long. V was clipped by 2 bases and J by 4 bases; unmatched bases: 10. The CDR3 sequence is CASSESRGKRGTGELFF. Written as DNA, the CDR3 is TGTGCCAGCAGTGAATCGCGCGGCAAGCGGGGCACCGGGGAGCTGTTTTTT.

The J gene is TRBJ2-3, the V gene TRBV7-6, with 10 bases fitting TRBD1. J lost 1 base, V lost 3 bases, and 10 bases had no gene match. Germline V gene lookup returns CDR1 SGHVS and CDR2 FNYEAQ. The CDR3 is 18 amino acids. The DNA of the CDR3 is TGTGCCAGCAGCTTGGACCGACAGGGGGCCACGGGCACAGATACGCAGTATTTT. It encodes CASSLDRQGATGTDTQYF. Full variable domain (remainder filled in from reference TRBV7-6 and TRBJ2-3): GAGVSQSPRYKVTKRGQDVALRCDPISGHVSLYWYRQALGQGPEFLTYFNYEAQQDKSGLPNDRFSAERPEGSISTLTIQRTEQRDSAMYRCASSLDRQGATGTDTQYFGPGTRLTVL.

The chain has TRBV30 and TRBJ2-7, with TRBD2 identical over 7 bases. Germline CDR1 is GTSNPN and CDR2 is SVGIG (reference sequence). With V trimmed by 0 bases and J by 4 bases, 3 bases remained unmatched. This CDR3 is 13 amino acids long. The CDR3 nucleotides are TGTGCCTGGAGTGTACGCGGGAGATACGAGCAGTACTTC. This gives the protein CAWSVRGRYEQYF.

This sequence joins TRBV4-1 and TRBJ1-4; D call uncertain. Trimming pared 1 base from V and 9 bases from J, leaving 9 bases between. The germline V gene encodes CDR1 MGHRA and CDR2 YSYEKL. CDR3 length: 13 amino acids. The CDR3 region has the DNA TGCGCCAGCAGCCAAGGGTTGTGGCAAAAACTGTTTTTT. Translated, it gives CASSQGLWQKLFF.

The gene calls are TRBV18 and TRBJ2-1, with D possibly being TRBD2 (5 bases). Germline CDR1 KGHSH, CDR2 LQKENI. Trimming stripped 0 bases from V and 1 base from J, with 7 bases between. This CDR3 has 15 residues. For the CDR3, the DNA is TGTGCCAGCTCACCACCCCGGGGTTCCTACAATGAGCAGTTCTTC. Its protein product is CASSPPRGSYNEQFF.

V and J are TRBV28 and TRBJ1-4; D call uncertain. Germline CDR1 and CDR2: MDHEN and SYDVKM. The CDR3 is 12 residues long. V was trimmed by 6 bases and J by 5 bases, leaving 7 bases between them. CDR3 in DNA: TGTGCCAGCAGGGCATTAAATGAAAAACTGTTTTTT. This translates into CASRALNEKLFF.

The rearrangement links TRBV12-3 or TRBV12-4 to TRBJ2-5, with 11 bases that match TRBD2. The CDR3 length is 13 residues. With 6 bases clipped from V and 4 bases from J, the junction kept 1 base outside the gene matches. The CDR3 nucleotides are TGTGCCAGCAGCCTAGCGGGAGGAGAGACCCAGTACTTC. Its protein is CASSLAGGETQYF.

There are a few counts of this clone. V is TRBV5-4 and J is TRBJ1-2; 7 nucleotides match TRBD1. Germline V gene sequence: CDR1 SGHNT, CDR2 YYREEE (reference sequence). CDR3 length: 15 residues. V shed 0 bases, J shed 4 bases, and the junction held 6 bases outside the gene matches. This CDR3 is CASSLGDRDFYGYTF. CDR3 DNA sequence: TGTGCCAGCAGCTTGGGGGACAGAGATTTCTATGGCTACACCTTC.

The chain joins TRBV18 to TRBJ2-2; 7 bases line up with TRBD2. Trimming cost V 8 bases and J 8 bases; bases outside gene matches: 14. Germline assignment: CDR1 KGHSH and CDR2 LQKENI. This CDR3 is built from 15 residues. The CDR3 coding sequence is TGTGCCAGCAACCGGGGGGAGCGAACACCGGGGGAGCTGTTTTTT. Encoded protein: CASNRGERTPGELFF.

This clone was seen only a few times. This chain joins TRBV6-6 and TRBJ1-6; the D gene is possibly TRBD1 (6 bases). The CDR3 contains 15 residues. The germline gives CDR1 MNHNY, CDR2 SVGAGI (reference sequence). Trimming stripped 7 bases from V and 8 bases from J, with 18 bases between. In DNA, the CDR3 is TGTGCCAGCACCTCCGTGTTCAGGGGAGATTCACCCCTCCACTTT. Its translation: CASTSVFRGDSPLHF.

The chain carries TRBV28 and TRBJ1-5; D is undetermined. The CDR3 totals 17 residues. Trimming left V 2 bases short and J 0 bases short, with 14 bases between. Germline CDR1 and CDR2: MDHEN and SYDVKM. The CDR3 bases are TGTGCCAGCAGTTTACTCCGGGATCTTTATAGCAATCAGCCCCAGCATTTT. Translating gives CASSLLRDLYSNQPQHF.

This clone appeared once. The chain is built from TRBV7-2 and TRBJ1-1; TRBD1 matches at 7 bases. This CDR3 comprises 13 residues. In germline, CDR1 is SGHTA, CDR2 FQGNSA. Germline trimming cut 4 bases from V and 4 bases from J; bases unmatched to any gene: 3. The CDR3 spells CASSSTGFTEAFF. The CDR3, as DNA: TGTGCCAGCAGCTCGACAGGGTTCACTGAAGCTTTCTTT.